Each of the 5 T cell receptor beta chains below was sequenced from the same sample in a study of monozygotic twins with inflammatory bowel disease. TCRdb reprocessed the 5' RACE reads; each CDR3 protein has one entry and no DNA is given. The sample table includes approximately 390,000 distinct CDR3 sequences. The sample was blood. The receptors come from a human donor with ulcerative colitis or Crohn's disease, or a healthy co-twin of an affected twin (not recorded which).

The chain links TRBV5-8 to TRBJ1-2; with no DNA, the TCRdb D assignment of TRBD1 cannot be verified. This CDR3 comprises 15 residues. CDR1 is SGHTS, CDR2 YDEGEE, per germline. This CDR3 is CASILLVGDNYGYTF. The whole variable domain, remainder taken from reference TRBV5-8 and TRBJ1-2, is EAGVTQSPTHLIKTRGQQATLRCSPISGHTSVYWYQQALGLGLQFLLWYDEGEERNRGNFPPRFSGRQFPNYSSELNVNALELEDSALYLCASILLVGDNYGYTFGSGTRLTVV.

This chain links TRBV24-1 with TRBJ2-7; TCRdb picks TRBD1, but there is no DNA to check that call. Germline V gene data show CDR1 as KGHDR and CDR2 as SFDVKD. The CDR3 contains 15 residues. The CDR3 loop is CATRPCYRDLYEQYF.

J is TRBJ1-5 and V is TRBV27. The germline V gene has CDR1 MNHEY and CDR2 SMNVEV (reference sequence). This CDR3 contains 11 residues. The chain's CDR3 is CASTNNQPQHF.

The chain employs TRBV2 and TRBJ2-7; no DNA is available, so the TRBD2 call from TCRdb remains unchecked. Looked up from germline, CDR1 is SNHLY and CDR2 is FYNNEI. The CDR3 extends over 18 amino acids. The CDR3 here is CATSPGLAGGITWSEQYF.

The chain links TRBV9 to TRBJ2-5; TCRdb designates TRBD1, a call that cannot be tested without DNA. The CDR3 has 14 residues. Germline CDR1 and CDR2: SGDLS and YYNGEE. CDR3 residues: CASSVDGRVGTQYF.